These T cell receptor beta chains were read from a single sample in a study of blood T cell repertoires in COVID-19. Method: immunoSEQ multiplex PCR; TCRdb's copy keeps in-frame clones and lacks some. The table lists around 400,000 clones, roughly 92% of them singletons, with roughly 0.9% in the top ten. Sequencing input: PBMCs or T cells enriched from blood (not recorded which). The receptors stem from a woman in her 40s who had been exposed to COVID-19. Both conserved end residues are part of each CDR3. Fields, in order: D gene, V gene, J gene, clone size, CDR3 DNA, CDR3 protein. The D gene is left open where the match is weak. Clone size is not always given. Where it is, it says once, few, many or a class for expanded clones.

D: TRBD1
V: TRBV9
J: TRBJ1-6
size: -
DNA: TGTGCCAGCAGCCCCTTGGGACAGACTAATTCACCCCTCCACTTT
CDR3: CASSPLGQTNSPLHF

D: -
V: TRBV19
J: TRBJ1-1
size: -
DNA: TGTGCCAGTAGTGACACGACGTTGCGGGGGAACACTGAAGCTTTCTTT
CDR3: CASSDTTLRGNTEAFF

D: -
V: TRBV7-9
J: TRBJ1-2
size: -
DNA: TGTGCCAGCAGCCCCCAACCCCTCCGACCCGGAGCCGGCTACACCTTC
CDR3: CASSPQPLRPGAGYTF

D: -
V: TRBV6-4
J: TRBJ1-5
size: -
DNA: TGTGCCAGCAGCGCGGGACCGCGGCGCAATCAGCCCCAGCATTTT
CDR3: CASSAGPRRNQPQHF

D: -
V: TRBV6-4
J: TRBJ1-2
size: once
DNA: TGTGCCAGCAGGGCCCTAGACTATGGCTACACCTTC
CDR3: CASRALDYGYTF

D: -
V: TRBV19
J: TRBJ1-1
size: -
DNA: TGTGCCAGTAGTATCGGGGAGGGCGTGAACACTGAAGCTTTCTTT
CDR3: CASSIGEGVNTEAFF

D: -
V: TRBV7-8
J: TRBJ1-6
size: -
DNA: TGTGCCAGCAGCTTAGCCCCCAGGGCCGGGAATTCACCCCTCCACTTT
CDR3: CASSLAPRAGNSPLHF

D: -
V: TRBV6-5
J: TRBJ1-2
size: -
DNA: TGTGCCAGCTCCCGCGGGGGAGCTAACTATGGCTACACCTTC
CDR3: CASSRGGANYGYTF

D: -
V: TRBV3-1/TRBV3-2
J: TRBJ1-2
size: -
DNA: TGTGCCAGCAGCCAAGGGGGCAGAGGCTACACCTTC
CDR3: CASSQGGRGYTF

D: -
V: TRBV3-1/TRBV3-2
J: TRBJ2-3
size: -
DNA: TGTGCCAGCCGCCACGGCGGGCGTAGCACAGATACGCAGTATTTT
CDR3: CASRHGGRSTDTQYF

D: TRBD2
V: TRBV11-2
J: TRBJ2-3
size: -
DNA: TGTGCCAGCAGCTTAGACGGACTAGCGGGAGTTAGGTGGGGCACAGATACGCAGTATTTT
CDR3: CASSLDGLAGVRWGTDTQYF

D: TRBD2
V: TRBV18
J: TRBJ2-1
size: once
DNA: TGTGCCAGCTCACCAGGGTTACAGCGGGGGGGCAATGAGCAGTTCTTC
CDR3: CASSPGLQRGGNEQFF

D: -
V: TRBV27
J: TRBJ1-2
size: once
DNA: TGTGCCAGCAGGACACAGGGAAACTATGGCTACACCTTC
CDR3: CASRTQGNYGYTF

D: TRBD1
V: TRBV5-1
J: TRBJ1-6
size: -
DNA: TGCGCCAGCAGCTCCGGGACAGGGGGTAATTCACCCCTCCACTTT
CDR3: CASSSGTGGNSPLHF

D: TRBD1
V: TRBV9
J: TRBJ1-1
size: -
DNA: TGTGCCAGCAGCACCCGACAGGGTTCGAACACTGAAGCTTTCTTT
CDR3: CASSTRQGSNTEAFF

D: TRBD1
V: TRBV10-3
J: TRBJ2-3
size: -
DNA: TGTGCCATCAGTGACCCACAGGGGCGGACAGATACGCAGTATTTT
CDR3: CAISDPQGRTDTQYF

D: -
V: TRBV6-5
J: TRBJ2-2
size: few
DNA: TGTGCCAGCCAAAGCGGGCCGAACACCGGGGAGCTGTTTTTT
CDR3: CASQSGPNTGELFF

D: -
V: TRBV12-3/TRBV12-4
J: TRBJ1-5
size: -
DNA: TGTGCCAGCACCACCCTGGGCCAGCCCCAGCATTTT
CDR3: CASTTLGQPQHF

D: TRBD2
V: TRBV6-2/TRBV6-3
J: TRBJ2-7
size: -
DNA: TGTGCCAGCAGCACGCCGGGACTAGCGAAACAGTACTTC
CDR3: CASSTPGLAKQYF

D: -
V: TRBV7-6
J: TRBJ2-1
size: -
DNA: TGTGCCAGCAGCTTAGCGGGGGGGCCGGGGAATGAGCAGTTCTTC
CDR3: CASSLAGGPGNEQFF

D: TRBD2
V: TRBV6-2/TRBV6-3
J: TRBJ2-3
size: -
DNA: TGTGCCAGCAGTTACACGACTAGCGCCACAGATACGCAGTATTTT
CDR3: CASSYTTSATDTQYF

D: TRBD1
V: TRBV3-1/TRBV3-2
J: TRBJ1-1
size: -
DNA: TGTGCCAGCAGGGAGACAGGGGTAACTGAAGCTTTCTTT
CDR3: CASRETGVTEAFF

D: TRBD1
V: TRBV19
J: TRBJ2-7
size: -
DNA: TGTGCCAGTAGTTTGGGGGACAGATCCTACGAGCAGTACTTC
CDR3: CASSLGDRSYEQYF

D: -
V: TRBV14
J: TRBJ2-7
size: -
DNA: TGTGCCAGCAGCACCCGGAGCCTCCACGAGCAGTACTTC
CDR3: CASSTRSLHEQYF

D: TRBD1
V: TRBV19
J: TRBJ2-7
size: -
DNA: TGTGCCAGTAGTATCTCGGGACAGGGGAAGCAGCAGTACTTC
CDR3: CASSISGQGKQQYF

D: TRBD2
V: TRBV6-5
J: TRBJ2-5
size: once
DNA: TGTGCCAGCAGTTGGGGAGGCGGGGGACAAGAGACCCAGTACTTC
CDR3: CASSWGGGGQETQYF

D: -
V: TRBV5-1
J: TRBJ1-2
size: -
DNA: TGCGCCAGCAGCTTCGCTTCCCCGGCGGATGGCTACACCTTC
CDR3: CASSFASPADGYTF

D: -
V: TRBV21-1
J: TRBJ1-1
size: -
DNA: TGTGCCAGCAGCAGCATAAACCGGGACAGAAAAACGCACAGGGTGAACACTGAAGCTTTCTTT
CDR3: CASSSINRDRKTHRVNTEAFF

D: -
V: TRBV5-1
J: TRBJ2-5
size: -
DNA: TGCGCCTCTAGGGCGGCGCAGGGGGAGACCCAGTACTTC
CDR3: CASRAAQGETQYF

D: TRBD1
V: TRBV7-9
J: TRBJ1-2
size: -
DNA: TGTGCCAGCAGCGTAGCGGGACAGGCCCTATATGGCTACACCTTC
CDR3: CASSVAGQALYGYTF

D: -
V: TRBV7-3
J: TRBJ2-3
size: -
DNA: TGTGCCAGCAGCATGAACGGGGTCACAGATACGCAGTATTTT
CDR3: CASSMNGVTDTQYF

D: TRBD1
V: TRBV15
J: TRBJ1-3
size: -
DNA: TGTGCCACCAGCATATCCGGGACAGGGTACGGAAACACCATATATTTT
CDR3: CATSISGTGYGNTIYF

D: -
V: TRBV3-1/TRBV3-2
J: TRBJ1-4
size: -
DNA: TGTGCCAGCAGCCCTTCGCCGGACAGCCAGTTTTTAGTTGCAACTAATGAAAAACTGTTTTTT
CDR3: CASSPSPDSQFLVATNEKLFF

D: -
V: TRBV3-1/TRBV3-2
J: TRBJ2-5
size: -
DNA: TGTGCCAGCAGCCAATTCGGAAGAGCCGGGGAGACCCAGTACTTC
CDR3: CASSQFGRAGETQYF

D: TRBD2
V: TRBV7-3
J: TRBJ2-1
size: -
DNA: TGTGCCAGCAGCCCCTCCGGGACTAGCGGGGTAAATGAGCAGTTCTTC
CDR3: CASSPSGTSGVNEQFF

D: -
V: TRBV2
J: TRBJ1-2
size: -
DNA: TGTGCCATCGCGACACAGAACGCCTATGGCTACACCTTC
CDR3: CAIATQNAYGYTF

D: -
V: TRBV5-1
J: TRBJ2-7
size: -
DNA: TGCGCCAGCAGCTATGGACAGACCGTCCTCCTAGGGCAGTACTTC
CDR3: CASSYGQTVLLGQYF

D: -
V: TRBV18
J: TRBJ1-1
size: -
DNA: TGTGCCAGCTCACCGGGCGGGGGGGGTGGCACTGAAGCTTTCTTT
CDR3: CASSPGGGGGTEAFF

D: TRBD1
V: TRBV5-1
J: TRBJ1-2
size: -
DNA: TGCGCCAGCAGCTTGGGGGGAACCGGGACAGGCCTTTATGGCTACACCTTC
CDR3: CASSLGGTGTGLYGYTF

D: -
V: TRBV19
J: TRBJ2-7
size: -
DNA: TGTGCCAGTAGTACGCCGGGACAATCCTACGAGCAGTACTTC
CDR3: CASSTPGQSYEQYF

D: TRBD1
V: TRBV5-1
J: TRBJ1-1
size: -
DNA: TGCGCCAGCAGCTCCAGGGGGTTTGGGACTGAAGCTTTCTTT
CDR3: CASSSRGFGTEAFF

D: TRBD2
V: TRBV19
J: TRBJ2-7
size: -
DNA: TGTGCCAGTAAACTAAGCGGGATTTCCTACGAGCAGTACTTC
CDR3: CASKLSGISYEQYF